This T cell receptor beta chain was sequenced during a study of beta chain features in type 1 diabetes. Overall study findings and caveats: Junctions at VDJ sites from type 1 diabetes patients had fewer insertions and more deletions. Among patients, naive, central memory and Treg TCRB repertoires appeared more similar than among healthy donors. TCRB CDR3s from Type 1 diabetes patients were moderately but significantly shorter in all four CD4+ subsets.

Averaging roughly 100 mL, one heparinised blood draw was given by each donor. Cells sorted by CD45RO/CCR7/CD25/CD127/CD95/CD27 comprised CD4+ naive, central memory, regulatory and stem cell-like memory cells. Details on this clone: Antigen: not known.

Investigators reverse transcribed all isolated RNA, so they sequenced expressed TCRB transcripts. Only in-frame clones appear in the TCRdb table, and some are missing; sequencing was by immunoSEQ multiplex PCR. This sample has roughly 150,000 clones, with more than 60% found just once. The CDR3 runs 12 residues. Germline V CDR1 and CDR2: LNHNV, YYDKDF (reference sequence). V was cut by 2 bases and J by 4 bases, with 4 bases left in between. The J gene is TRBJ2-3, the V gene TRBV15; D not resolved. The TCR was taken from a man aged 25-45 years with type 1 diabetes. The sample comprised naive CD4+ T cells from blood. CDR3 coding DNA: TGTGCCACCAGCAGAATTTCAGATACGCAGTATTTT. Protein: CATSRISDTQYF.